This entry lists 21 T cell receptor beta chains sequenced from one sample in a study of OX40 agonist ivuxolimab in advanced cancers. The data were produced by immunoSEQ multiplex PCR, yet TCRdb's version contains in-frame clones alone and is incomplete. The sample records about 26,000 clones, 70% to 80% being singletons. The material was CD4+ or CD8+ T cells sorted from blood, obtained in a trial of the OX40 agonist ivuxolimab. These receptors came from an adult with an advanced solid tumor such as melanoma, head and neck, liver or kidney cancer.

This clone is medium-sized (0.01 to 0.1%) by share. This sample also contains other DNA sequences that code for the same CDR3. The DNA of the CDR3 is TGTGCCAGCAGCCCGGAGGGGGGGGATAATGAAAAACTGTTTTTT. Amino acids: CASSPEGGDNEKLFF. The J gene is TRBJ1-4, the V gene TRBV9, with D maybe TRBD1 (6 bases). CDR1 and CDR2 from the germline V gene are SGDLS and YYNGEE. V dropped 4 bases and J dropped 4 bases, with 14 bases sitting between them. The CDR3 extends over 15 amino acids.

The V call is TRBV9, the J call TRBJ2-7; D not certain. The CDR3 runs to 14 residues. With 0 bases removed from V and 3 bases from J, the gap between germline ends came to 10 bases. Germline V gene data show CDR1 as SGDLS and CDR2 as YYNGEE. DNA of the CDR3: TGTGCCAGCAGCGTAGTTGTCGTAGTCTACGAGCAGTACTTC. The encoded protein is CASSVVVVVYEQYF.

This clone was seen only a few times. V usage is TRBV7-9 and J usage is TRBJ2-1; no firm D call. This CDR3 is 17 amino acids long. From germline, CDR1 is SEHNR and CDR2 FQNEAQ (reference sequence). The V end was cut by 5 bases, the J end by 0 bases, with 17 bases between. This CDR3 reads CASSGLVDHSSYNEQFF. CDR3 nucleotide sequence: TGTGCCAGCAGCGGCCTCGTCGACCACAGCTCCTACAATGAGCAGTTCTTC.

This chain joins TRBV7-2 and TRBJ2-1, with D possibly being TRBD2 (6 bases). There are 13 residues in the CDR3. Germline V gene lookup returns CDR1 SGHTA and CDR2 FQGNSA. V was pared by 3 bases and J by 8 bases, with 11 bases between. CDR3 nucleotide sequence: TGTGCCAGCAGCTTCGGGAGTCCCTATGAGCAGTTCTTC. This codes for CASSFGSPYEQFF.

Only a few counts were recorded for this clone. This chain links TRBV2 with TRBJ2-7, with TRBD1 identical over 7 bases. Looked up from germline, CDR1 is SNHLY and CDR2 is FYNNEI. The ends lost 1 base at V and 7 bases at J; junction bases unmatched: 7. The CDR3 is 14 residues long. The CDR3 loop is CASSEGRGSDEQYF. The CDR3 nucleotides are TGTGCCAGCAGTGAAGGCAGGGGGAGTGATGAGCAGTACTTC.

The rearrangement uses TRBV2 and TRBJ2-7; TRBD2 might be the D (8 bases). Trimming took off 7 bases at V and 7 bases at J, with 26 bases between the two ends. Germline V lookup: CDR1 SNHLY, CDR2 FYNNEI. There are 16 residues in the CDR3. In DNA, the CDR3 is TGTGCCAGCATTGACCTAGCTAGCGGGCTCAGGGGGGAGCAGTACTTC. Its translation is CASIDLASGLRGEQYF.

The chain combines TRBV20-1 with TRBJ2-1, with D perhaps TRBD2 (5 bases). The V gene lost 6 bases and the J gene lost 5 bases, with 8 bases spanning the gap. The CDR3 runs to 11 residues. Per germline, CDR1 DFQATT and CDR2 SNEGSKA (reference sequence). The CDR3 region is CSAARDNEQFF. The CDR3 DNA reads as TGCAGTGCCGCGAGGGACAATGAGCAGTTCTTC.

The rearrangement joins TRBV10-3 to TRBJ2-1; 12 nucleotides agree with TRBD2. Germline V gives CDR1 ENHRY, CDR2 SYGVKD. CDR3 length: 15 amino acids. The V segment lost 3 bases and the J segment 7 bases; nucleotides outside the gene matches: 4. The CDR3: CAISELAGGSNEQFF. The CDR3 DNA follows: TGTGCCATCAGTGAACTAGCGGGGGGTTCAAATGAGCAGTTCTTC.

This sequence joins TRBV7-9 and TRBJ2-7, with 11 bases aligning to TRBD2. Germline loops: CDR1 SEHNR, CDR2 FQNEAQ (reference sequence). J was trimmed by 4 bases and V by 3 bases; bases with no gene match: 2. The CDR3 spans 14 residues. Here the CDR3 reads CASSLTSGIYEQYF. CDR3 coding DNA: TGTGCCAGCAGCTTGACTAGCGGGATATACGAGCAGTACTTC.

The chain links TRBV6-6 to TRBJ1-1; D not certain. The CDR3 is made up of 12 amino acids. Deletions cut 2 bases from V and 3 bases from J, with 4 bases between. Germline V gene lookup returns CDR1 MNHNY and CDR2 SVGAGI (reference sequence). The DNA of the CDR3 is TGTGCCAGCAGTTACGGAGACACTGAAGCTTTCTTT. It encodes CASSYGDTEAFF.

The rearrangement joins TRBV5-6 to TRBJ2-1; TRBD2 might be the D (6 bases). V was trimmed by 2 bases and J by 8 bases, leaving 17 bases between them. The CDR3 consists of 15 residues. In germline, CDR1 is SGHDT, CDR2 YYEEEE. The CDR3 spells CASSFGRGERDEQFF. Here the CDR3 DNA reads TGTGCCAGCAGCTTCGGGCGGGGCGAAAGAGATGAGCAGTTCTTC.

The rearrangement uses TRBV9 and TRBJ1-2; TRBD1 matches at 10 bases. Germline CDR1 SGDLS, CDR2 YYNGEE. V trimming: 3 bases; J trimming: 7 bases; junction bases outside the gene matches: 9. The CDR3 loop spans 15 amino acids. The CDR3 sequence: CASSAGDRGIRGYTF. DNA of the CDR3: TGTGCCAGCAGCGCGGGGGACAGGGGTATTCGTGGCTACACCTTC.

The CDR3 region has the DNA TGTGCCACCAGCAGAGATCGACAGGGAGGTATCTACGAGCAGTACTTC. Translating gives CATSRDRQGGIYEQYF. J is TRBJ2-7 and V is TRBV15; tentative D call: TRBD1 (7 bases). This CDR3 has 16 residues. Trimming pared 0 bases from V and 3 bases from J, leaving 15 bases between. Looked up from germline, CDR1 is LNHNV and CDR2 is YYDKDF (reference sequence).

V is TRBV29-1 and J is TRBJ2-2; no clear D gene. Germline CDR1 SQVTM, CDR2 ANQGSEA. The CDR3 covers 13 residues. V was clipped by 0 bases and J by 1 base, with 3 bases between them. The CDR3 DNA sequence: TGCAGCGTTGAAGAACGGAACACCGGGGAGCTGTTTTTT. Its protein product is CSVEERNTGELFF.

The chain uses TRBV7-9 and TRBJ1-2; possibly TRBD1 for D (5 bases). Germline V lookup: CDR1 SEHNR, CDR2 FQNEAQ (reference sequence). V was pared by 1 base and J by 4 bases, with 7 bases between. The CDR3 extends over 13 amino acids. The CDR3 loop is CASSLEDTYGYTF. The CDR3 bases are TGTGCCAGCAGCTTAGAGGACACCTATGGCTACACCTTC.

The chain carries TRBV30 and TRBJ2-7; TRBD1 matches 7 bases. This CDR3 is 13 amino acids long. Germline CDR1 reads GTSNPN; CDR2 reads SVGIG (reference sequence). Unmatched junction bases numbered 2, after V lost 0 bases and J lost 3 bases. CDR3 nucleotide sequence: TGTGCCTGGAGTGTTGACAGGGTCTACGAGCAGTACTTC. This encodes CAWSVDRVYEQYF.

The chain employs TRBV6-1 and TRBJ1-2, with D perhaps TRBD1 (5 bases). The V end was cut by 7 bases, the J end by 5 bases, with 20 bases between. In germline, CDR1 is MNHNS, CDR2 SASEGT. This CDR3 is built from 15 residues. Here the CDR3 reads CASTQTGVHLYGYTF. For the CDR3, the DNA is TGTGCCAGCACTCAAACAGGAGTGCACTTATATGGCTACACCTTC.

V and J are TRBV29-1 and TRBJ2-2, with 7 bases lining up with TRBD2. V lost 5 bases and J lost 6; bases outside the gene matches: 6. CDR1 is SQVTM and CDR2 is ANQGSEA in the germline V gene. The CDR3 contains 13 residues. The CDR3 nucleotides are TGCAGCGTTCTTGCGGGAGAAGCCGGGGAGCTGTTTTTT. It yields the protein CSVLAGEAGELFF.

The chain carries TRBV5-1 and TRBJ1-4; a weak D match, TRBD1 (5 bases). The CDR3 covers 14 residues. Germline CDR1 reads SGHRS; CDR2 reads YFSETQ. Trimming took off 3 bases at V and 7 bases at J, with 13 bases between the two ends. CDR3 bases: TGCGCCAGCAGCTCGTCAGGGTCTGGTGAAAAACTGTTTTTT. It translates to CASSSSGSGEKLFF.

The chain has TRBV5-5 and TRBJ1-6; maybe TRBD1 (5 bases). V was trimmed by 0 bases and J by 8 bases, leaving 12 bases between them. The CDR3 spans 15 residues. The germline CDR1 and CDR2 sequences are SGHKS and YYEKEE (reference sequence). In DNA form, the CDR3 reads TGTGCCAGCAGCTTGGGTGGGGCAAAGGATTCACCCCTCCACTTT. Translating it yields CASSLGGAKDSPLHF.

V is TRBV19 and J is TRBJ2-3, with TRBD1 as a possible D gene (5 bases). Trimming removed 1 base at V and 2 bases at J, with 10 bases between. The CDR3 consists of 15 residues. Germline assignment: CDR1 LNHDA and CDR2 SQIVND (reference sequence). The CDR3 sequence: CASSIGGHPTDTQYF. The CDR3 region has the DNA TGTGCCAGTAGTATAGGGGGCCACCCCACAGATACGCAGTATTTT.